This T cell receptor (beta chain) was identified in a study of control samples from healthy donors and cancer patients. Profiled with immunoSEQ multiplex PCR; TCRdb holds only in-frame clones, not every one. This table holds about 130,000 clones, around nine tenths found once. CDR3 size: 15 residues. V trimming: 2 bases; J trimming: 5 bases; junction bases outside the gene matches: 6. CDR1 is LNHDA and CDR2 is SQIVND in the germline V gene (reference sequence). This chain links TRBV19 with TRBJ2-5, with TRBD2 matching 9 bases. The receptor's source is a man younger than 35 in good health. Source material: blood. CDR3 amino acids: CASSINAGGAETQYF. The CDR3 DNA sequence: TGTGCCAGTAGTATAAACGCGGGAGGGGCGGAGACCCAGTACTTC.